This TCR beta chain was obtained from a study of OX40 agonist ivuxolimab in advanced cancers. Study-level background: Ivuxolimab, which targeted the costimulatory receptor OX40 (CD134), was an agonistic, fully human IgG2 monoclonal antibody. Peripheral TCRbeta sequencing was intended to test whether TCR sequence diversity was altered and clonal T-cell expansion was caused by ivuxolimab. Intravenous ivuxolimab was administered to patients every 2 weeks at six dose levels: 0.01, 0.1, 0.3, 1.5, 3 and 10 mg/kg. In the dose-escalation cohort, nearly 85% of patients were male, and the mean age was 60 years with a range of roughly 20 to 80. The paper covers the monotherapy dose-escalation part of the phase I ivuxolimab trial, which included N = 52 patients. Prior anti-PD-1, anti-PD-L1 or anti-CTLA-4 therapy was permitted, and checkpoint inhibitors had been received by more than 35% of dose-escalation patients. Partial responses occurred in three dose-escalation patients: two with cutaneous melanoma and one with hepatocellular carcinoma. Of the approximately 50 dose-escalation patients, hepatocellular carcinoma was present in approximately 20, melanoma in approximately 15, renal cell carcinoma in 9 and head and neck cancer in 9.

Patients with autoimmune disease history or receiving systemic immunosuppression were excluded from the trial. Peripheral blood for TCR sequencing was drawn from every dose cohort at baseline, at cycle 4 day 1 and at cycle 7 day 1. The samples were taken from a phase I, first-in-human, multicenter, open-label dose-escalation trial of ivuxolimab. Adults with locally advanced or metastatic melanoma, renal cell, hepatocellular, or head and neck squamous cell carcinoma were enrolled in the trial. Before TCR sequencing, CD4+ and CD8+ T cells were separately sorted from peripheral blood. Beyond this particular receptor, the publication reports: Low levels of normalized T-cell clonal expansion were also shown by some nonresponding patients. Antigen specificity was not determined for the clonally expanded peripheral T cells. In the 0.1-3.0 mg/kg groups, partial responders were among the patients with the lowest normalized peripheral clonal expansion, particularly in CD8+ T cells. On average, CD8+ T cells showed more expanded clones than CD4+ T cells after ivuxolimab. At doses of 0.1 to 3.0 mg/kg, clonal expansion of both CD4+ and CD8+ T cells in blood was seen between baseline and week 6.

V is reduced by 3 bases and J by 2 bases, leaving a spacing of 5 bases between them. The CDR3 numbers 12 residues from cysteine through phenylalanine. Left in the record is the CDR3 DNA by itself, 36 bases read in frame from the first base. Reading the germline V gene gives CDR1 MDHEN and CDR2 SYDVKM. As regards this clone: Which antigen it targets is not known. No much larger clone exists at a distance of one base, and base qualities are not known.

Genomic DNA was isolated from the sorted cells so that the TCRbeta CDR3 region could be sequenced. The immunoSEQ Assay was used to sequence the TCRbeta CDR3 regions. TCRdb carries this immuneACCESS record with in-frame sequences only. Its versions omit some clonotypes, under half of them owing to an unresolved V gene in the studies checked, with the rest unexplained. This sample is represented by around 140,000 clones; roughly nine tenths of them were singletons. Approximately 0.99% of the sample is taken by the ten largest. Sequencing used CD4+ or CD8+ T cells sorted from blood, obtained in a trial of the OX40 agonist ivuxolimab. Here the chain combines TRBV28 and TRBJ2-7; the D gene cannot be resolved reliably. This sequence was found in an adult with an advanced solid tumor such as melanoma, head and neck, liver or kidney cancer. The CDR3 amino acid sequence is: CASSLEPYEQYF. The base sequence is TGTGCCAGCAGTTTGGAGCCCTACGAGCAGTACTTC. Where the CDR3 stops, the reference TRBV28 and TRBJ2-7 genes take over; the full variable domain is DVKVTQSSRYLVKRTGEKVFLECVQDMDHENMFWYRQDPGLGLRLIYFSYDVKMKEKGDIPEGYSVSREKKERFSLILESASTNQTSMYLCASSLEPYEQYFGPGTRLTVT.